The next 10 T cell receptor beta chains were all read from a single sample in a study of cytomegalovirus exposure and HLA in healthy donors. PCR primers comprised 60 Vbeta and 13 Jbeta primers. TCRdb keeps only in-frame clones here, not all; method: immunoSEQ multiplex PCR. Its table records 40,000 to 50,000 clones. Specimen: PBMCs. The source is a man younger than 45 in good health and CMV-seronegative.

The rearrangement links TRBV5-8 to TRBJ1-2, with D possibly being TRBD1 (5 bases). This CDR3 has 14 residues. Trimming took 4 bases from V and 3 from J, leaving 13 bases between them. Germline V CDR1 and CDR2: SGHTS, YDEGEE. Here the CDR3 DNA reads TGTGCCAGCAGCCTGACAGAGCCCGACTATGGCTACACCTTC. It is translated as CASSLTEPDYGYTF.

The chain uses TRBV30 and TRBJ2-5, with 8 bases that match TRBD2. The CDR3 is 16 residues long. Germline trimming cut 0 bases from V and 5 bases from J; bases unmatched to any gene: 11. CDR1 is GTSNPN and CDR2 is SVGIG in the germline V gene (reference sequence). CDR3 region: CAWSVGFGGAQETQYF. CDR3 nucleotides: TGTGCCTGGAGTGTGGGTTTCGGGGGGGCGCAGGAGACCCAGTACTTC.

J is TRBJ2-7 and V is TRBV7-3, with D possibly matching TRBD2 (6 bases). The germline V gene has CDR1 SGHTA and CDR2 FQGTGA. The V and J ends lost 7 bases and 5 bases respectively, with 18 bases between them. The CDR3 consists of 14 residues. As DNA, the CDR3 is TGTGCCAGCACTTTGGGGGGTAGCGCCGACGAGCAGTACTTC. This translates into CASTLGGSADEQYF.

The V call is TRBV29-1, the J call TRBJ2-7, with TRBD1 matching 10 bases. In germline, CDR1 is SQVTM, CDR2 ANQGSEA. The CDR3 is 13 residues long. Unmatched junction bases numbered 5, after V lost 6 bases and J lost 3 bases. Here the CDR3 DNA reads TGCAGCGTCACCGGGACAGGGGTCTACGAGCAGTACTTC. It codes for CSVTGTGVYEQYF.

The CDR3 is CASSSRTSANIQYF. The CDR3, as DNA: TGTGCCAGCAGTTCTCGGACTAGCGCAAACATTCAGTACTTC. The rearrangement links TRBV6-6 to TRBJ2-4; 9 nucleotides match TRBD2. J lost 6 bases, V lost 4 bases, and 4 bases had no gene match. The CDR3 spans 14 residues. The V gene's germline CDR1 is MNHNY and CDR2 SVGAGI (reference sequence).

The V call is TRBV29-1, the J call TRBJ1-1; 8 nucleotides agree with TRBD1. V dropped 4 bases and J dropped 5; count of bases not matched to a gene: 0. The CDR3 is 11 residues long. Germline CDR1 is SQVTM and CDR2 is ANQGSEA. The CDR3 region has the DNA TGCAGCGTTGGGACAGGGACTGAAGCTTTCTTT. Translation gives CSVGTGTEAFF.

On this clone itself: This specimen includes other DNA sequences encoding the same CDR3. The chain joins TRBV14 to TRBJ1-1; unclear D gene. CDR3 size: 14 residues. V gave up 2 bases and J gave up 0 bases, with 7 bases separating them. The germline V gene has CDR1 SGHDN and CDR2 FVKESK. CDR3 sequence reads: CASSQTGVNTEAFF. CDR3 coding DNA: TGTGCCAGCAGCCAAACCGGAGTGAACACTGAAGCTTTCTTT.

The chain links TRBV19 to TRBJ1-1; 8 bases are a match to TRBD1. Germline values: CDR1 LNHDA, CDR2 SQIVND (reference sequence). CDR3 length equals 13 residues. J was trimmed by 8 bases and V by 4 bases; bases with no gene match: 6. CDR3 in amino acids: CASSREDRVEAFF. In DNA, the CDR3 is TGTGCCAGTAGTAGGGAGGACAGGGTGGAAGCTTTCTTT.

The V call is TRBV30, the J call TRBJ2-2; D might be TRBD1 (6 bases). V was clipped by 3 bases and J by 2 bases, with 10 bases between them. Looked up from germline, CDR1 is GTSNPN and CDR2 is SVGIG (reference sequence). The CDR3 covers 14 residues. The CDR3 nucleotides are TGTGCCTGGAGGGGGGCGATTAACACCGGGGAGCTGTTTTTT. This sequence encodes CAWRGAINTGELFF.

The genes are TRBV6-1 and TRBJ2-7; 11 bases are a match to TRBD1. Per the germline V gene, CDR1 is MNHNS and CDR2 is SASEGT. There are 15 residues in the CDR3. After removal of 4 bases from V and 0 bases from J, the junction contained 2 bases not matched to a gene. CDR3: CASSAGTGGSYEQYF. The CDR3 region has the DNA TGTGCCAGCAGTGCCGGGACAGGGGGCTCCTACGAGCAGTACTTC.